The 19 T cell receptor beta chains listed next were all sequenced from one sample in a study of post-analysis software for immune sequencing data. Study conclusions and caveats: Elevated frequency relative to controls characterized roughly five TRBV segments in patients, TRBV5-6, TRBV5-1 and TRBV20-1 among them.

Tagging with unique molecular identifiers was a feature of the TCR beta cDNA libraries. Each CDR3 protein gets one entry after TCRdb re-called the PCR reads with MiXCR. The repertoire includes some 700,000 distinct CDR3 sequences, approximately 60% of them detected once, and about 11% sits in the top ten. Antigens of these TCRs are unknown. Sequencing input: blood. Receptor source: a girl aged 2 to 10 with multiple sclerosis.

In the case of this clonotype: Compared with germline, one end of the junction differs, possibly owing to a read error. V gene TRBV12-3 or TRBV12-4 combines with J gene TRBJ2-1, with TRBD2 matching 8 bases. This CDR3 contains 15 residues. The CDR3 reads CARSSGSYSYSEQFF. In nucleotides, the CDR3 is TGTGCCAGGTCGAGCGGGAGCTACTCCTACAGTGAGCAGTTCTTC.

This clonotype was observed a handful of times. The J gene is TRBJ2-4, the V gene TRBV9; unclear D gene. The J call may be wrong; the DNA end is better matched by TRBJ2-7. CDR3 length: 13 residues. Germline V gene lookup returns CDR1 SGDLS and CDR2 YYNGEE. The CDR3, as DNA: TGTGCCAGCAGCGTAGTAGACAAGTACGAGCAGTACTTC. This codes for CASSVVDKYEQYF.

CDR3 protein: CASSLGGTGWLNEQYF. The CDR3 DNA follows: TGCGCCAGCAGCTTGGGGGGGACAGGGTGGCTGAATGAGCAGTACTTC. The chain uses TRBV5-1 and TRBJ2-1; 9 bases agree with TRBD1. The better agreement between TRBJ2-7 and the DNA end casts doubt on the J call. This CDR3 contains 16 residues. Germline V gene lookup returns CDR1 SGHRS and CDR2 YFSETQ.

This clonotype was seen a few times. The V and J genes are TRBV18 and TRBJ2-3; D not resolved. Per the germline V gene, CDR1 is KGHSH and CDR2 is LQKENI. V was pared by 2 bases and J by 4 bases, with 4 bases between. CDR3 size: 12 residues. The CDR3 loop reads CASSPESDTQYF. The DNA of the CDR3 is TGTGCCAGCTCACCAGAATCAGATACGCAGTATTTT.

J is TRBJ1-1 and V is TRBV10-3; a possible D gene is TRBD1 (6 bases). V lost 8 bases and J 1 base, leaving 14 bases between the germline ends. This CDR3 spans 14 amino acids. Germline V lookup: CDR1 ENHRY, CDR2 SYGVKD. CDR3 in amino acids: CAIGRTTGNTEAFF. CDR3 DNA: TGTGCCATCGGAAGAACGACAGGGAACACTGAAGCTTTCTTT.

The V and J genes are TRBV5-5 and TRBJ2-7; tentative D call: TRBD1 (6 bases). The CDR3 consists of 15 residues. Germline V CDR1 and CDR2: SGHKS, YYEKEE (reference sequence). The V gene lost 1 base and the J gene lost 0 bases, with 11 bases spanning the gap. The CDR3 spells CASSLSRTASYEQYF. The CDR3 DNA is TGTGCCAGCAGCTTGAGTCGGACAGCCTCCTACGAGCAGTACTTC.

This chain links TRBV29-1 with TRBJ2-4; either TRBD1 or TRBD2 may fit D (6 bases each). The DNA end is a closer match to TRBJ2-7, so the J assignment may be wrong. The CDR3 is 13 amino acids. Germline lookup yields CDR1 SQVTM and CDR2 ANQGSEA. The CDR3 is CSVLRGVGYEQYF. The CDR3 DNA is TGCAGCGTTTTGAGGGGGGTTGGCTACGAGCAGTACTTC.

This chain connects TRBV12-3 or TRBV12-4 to TRBJ1-5; 7 bases match TRBD1. The CDR3 is 15 residues long. V was pared by 1 base and J by 7 bases, with 7 bases of the junction left unmatched. The CDR3 DNA follows: TGTGCCAGCAGTTTAGGATACAGGGGCGGGCAGCCCCAGCATTTT. Protein: CASSLGYRGGQPQHF.

CDR3 bases: TGTGCCAGCAGCGCCCTGACCAGCCACAGGGTATACAATGAGCAGTTCTTC. Translated: CASSALTSHRVYNEQFF. The chain employs TRBV6-1 and TRBJ2-1; the D gene is possibly TRBD1 (6 bases). Germline V gene sequence: CDR1 MNHNS, CDR2 SASEGT. This CDR3 contains 17 residues. V dropped 6 bases and J dropped 4 bases, with 22 bases sitting between them.

This clonotype was observed a few times. J is TRBJ1-2 and V is TRBV3-1; 7 positions agree with TRBD1. Germline lookup yields CDR1 LGHDT and CDR2 YNNKEL (reference sequence). The CDR3 is made up of 14 amino acids. The V gene end was trimmed by 3 bases and the J gene end by 2 bases; junction bases not matched to a gene: 3. CDR3 nucleotide sequence: TGTGCCAGCAGCCACGGGACAGACAACTATGGCTACACCTTC. Translating gives CASSHGTDNYGYTF.

This clonotype turned up a few times. The chain uses TRBV20-1 and TRBJ2-7; 8 bases are a match to TRBD1. Matching the DNA end better, TRBJ2-5 makes the J call doubtful. Germline V gives CDR1 DFQATT, CDR2 SNEGSKA (reference sequence). The CDR3 covers 14 residues. The CDR3 DNA sequence: TGCAGTGCTAGAGATCCAGGGGGCAGAGAGACCCAGTACTTC. It specifies CSARDPGGRETQYF.

This clonotype was counted only a few times. V is TRBV5-1 and J is TRBJ2-3; D not resolved. The CDR3 extends over 14 amino acids. Germline CDR1 is SGHRS and CDR2 is YFSETQ. Trimming took 5 bases from V and 1 from J, leaving 11 bases between them. CDR3 residues: CASRPDLGTDTQYF. The CDR3 coding sequence is TGCGCCAGCAGGCCAGACTTAGGCACAGATACGCAGTATTTT.

The rearrangement joins TRBV6-6 to TRBJ1-2; the match to TRBD1 covers 7 bases. The V segment lost 4 bases and the J segment 10 bases; nucleotides outside the gene matches: 6. CDR1 is MNHNY, CDR2 SVGAGI, per germline (reference sequence). This CDR3 spans 12 amino acids. The CDR3 nucleotides read TGTGCCAGCAGTTCAGGGGGTGTTGTCTACACCTTC. Translating gives CASSSGGVVYTF.

The chain couples TRBV27 to TRBJ2-7; D ambiguous. V lost 6 bases to trimming and J lost 0 bases, with 9 bases between them. CDR3 length equals 13 residues. CDR1 is MNHEY, CDR2 SMNVEV, per germline (reference sequence). The CDR3 DNA follows: TGTGCCAGCAGGCGAGTCAGCTCCTACGAGCAGTACTTC. This encodes CASRRVSSYEQYF.

This CDR3 is CSASPMTESNQPQHF. CDR3 nucleotide sequence: TGCAGTGCTAGCCCCATGACAGAGAGCAATCAGCCCCAGCATTTT. The V gene is TRBV20-1, the J gene TRBJ1-5, with a weak D call TRBD1 (5 bases). The length of the CDR3 is 15 residues. The V gene's germline CDR1 is DFQATT and CDR2 SNEGSKA (reference sequence). Trimming left V 3 bases short and J 1 base short, with 13 bases between.

This clonotype turned up a few times. This chain joins TRBV6-5 and TRBJ2-1; D is perhaps TRBD1 (6 bases). The V end lost 2 bases, the J end lost 6 bases, and 11 bases lay between the germline ends. The CDR3 covers 14 residues. Germline assignment: CDR1 MNHEY and CDR2 SVGAGI. This CDR3 is CASSYIRGGNEQFF. In DNA form, the CDR3 reads TGTGCCAGCAGTTACATCAGGGGCGGCAATGAGCAGTTCTTC.

This sequence joins TRBV12-3 or TRBV12-4 and TRBJ2-5; D gene unclear. Trimming pared 7 bases from V and 5 bases from J, leaving 17 bases between. The CDR3 has 14 residues. CDR3 in DNA: TGTGCCAGCACCCCTGGACCAGCGTTGGAGACCCAGTACTTC. Translation gives CASTPGPALETQYF.

This clonotype was found a few times. The genes are TRBV14 and TRBJ2-1; D gene uncertain. The germline V and J ends were trimmed by 0 bases and 8 bases, with 17 bases remaining between them. This CDR3 spans 16 amino acids. Germline V CDR1 and CDR2: SGHDN, FVKESK. CDR3 sequence reads: CASSQDLARSADEQFF. CDR3 DNA: TGTGCCAGCAGCCAAGATTTAGCTCGGTCTGCAGATGAGCAGTTCTTC.

This clonotype was recorded a few times. The genes are TRBV12-3 or TRBV12-4 and TRBJ1-6; TRBD1 matches at 11 bases. The CDR3 is 16 amino acids. With V trimmed by 4 bases and J by 4 bases, 3 bases remained unmatched. The DNA for the CDR3 is TGTGCCAGCAGTTCAGGGACAGGGGGTTATAATTCACCCCTCCACTTT. This encodes CASSSGTGGYNSPLHF.